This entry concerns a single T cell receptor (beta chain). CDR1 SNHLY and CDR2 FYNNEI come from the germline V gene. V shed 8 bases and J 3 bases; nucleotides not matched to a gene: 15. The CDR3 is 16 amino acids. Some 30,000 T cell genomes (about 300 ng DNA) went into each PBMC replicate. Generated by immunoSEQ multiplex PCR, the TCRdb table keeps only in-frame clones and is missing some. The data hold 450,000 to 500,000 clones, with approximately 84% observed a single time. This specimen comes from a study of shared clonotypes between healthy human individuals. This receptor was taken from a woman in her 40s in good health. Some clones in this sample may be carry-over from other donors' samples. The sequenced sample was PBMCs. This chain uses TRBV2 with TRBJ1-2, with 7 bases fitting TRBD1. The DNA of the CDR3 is TGTGCCAGCCAACAAGACAGGGCCTCGGACTACTATGGCTACACCTTC. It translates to CASQQDRASDYYGYTF.